This TCR beta chain is from a study of T-cell reconstitution after alpha-beta-depleted transplantation in children. Study findings and constraints: Among T cells one year after transplant, newly produced cells accounted for most counts and diversity. Several hundred expanded graft clones reportedly gave rise to the alpha-beta T cells present about two months after transplant.

Molecular barcoding with unique molecular identifiers was used for the TCRbeta library. In TCRdb, the PCR reads were re-called with MiXCR into one record per CDR3 protein. The sample lists approximately 980,000 distinct CDR3 sequences, roughly 29% occurring once. This clonotype was seen more than once but under ten times. What it binds is unknown. CDR1 is DFQATT, CDR2 SNEGSKA, per germline (reference sequence). The CDR3 contains 12 residues. Trimming removed 0 bases from V and 8 bases from J, with 9 bases in between. The origin of this receptor is a boy less than two years old who had a stem cell transplant for SCID, so the T cells may come from the graft donor. The chain has TRBV20-1 and TRBJ2-3, with D hard to call. The material sequenced was PBMCs, mostly from graft donor cells, taken 360 days after TCRalphabeta/CD19-depleted stem cell transplant. CDR3 loop: CSARDRLGTQYF. CDR3 in DNA: TGCAGTGCTAGAGATCGGCTGGGTACGCAGTATTTT.